This T cell receptor beta chain was captured by sequencing in a study of neurological immune-mediated disorders. This clonotype was counted at least ten times. The germline V gene encodes CDR1 SGHVS and CDR2 FNYEAQ. V was clipped by 8 bases and J by 2 bases, with 7 bases between them. This CDR3 is 11 amino acids long. MiXCR, run by TCRdb on the 5' RACE reads, gives a single entry per CDR3 protein. The table shows about 50,000 distinct CDR3 sequences, with about 4% occurring only once. The chain links TRBV7-6 to TRBJ2-7; either TRBD1 or TRBD2 may fit D (5 bases each). The sample was PBMCs. The receptor's source is a man between 50 and 59 years old with multiple sclerosis. The CDR3 loop reads CASGDAYEQYF. DNA for the CDR3: TGTGCCAGCGGGGACGCCTACGAGCAGTACTTC.